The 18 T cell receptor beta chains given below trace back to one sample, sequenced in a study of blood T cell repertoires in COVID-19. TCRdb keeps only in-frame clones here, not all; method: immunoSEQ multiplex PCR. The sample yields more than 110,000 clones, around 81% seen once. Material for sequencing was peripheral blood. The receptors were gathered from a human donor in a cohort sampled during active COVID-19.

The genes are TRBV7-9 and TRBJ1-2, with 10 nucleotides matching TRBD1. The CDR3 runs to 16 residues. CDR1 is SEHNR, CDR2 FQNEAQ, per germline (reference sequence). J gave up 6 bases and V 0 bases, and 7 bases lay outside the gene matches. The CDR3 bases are TGTGCCAGCAGCTTAGCAGGGACAGGGGAATATAATGGCTACACCTTC. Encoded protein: CASSLAGTGEYNGYTF.

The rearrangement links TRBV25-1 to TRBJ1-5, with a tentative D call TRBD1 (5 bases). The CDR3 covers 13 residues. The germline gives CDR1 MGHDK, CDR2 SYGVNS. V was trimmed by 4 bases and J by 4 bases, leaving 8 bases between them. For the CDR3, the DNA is TGTGCCAGCAGTGGACAGTTGAATCAGCCCCAGCATTTT. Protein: CASSGQLNQPQHF.

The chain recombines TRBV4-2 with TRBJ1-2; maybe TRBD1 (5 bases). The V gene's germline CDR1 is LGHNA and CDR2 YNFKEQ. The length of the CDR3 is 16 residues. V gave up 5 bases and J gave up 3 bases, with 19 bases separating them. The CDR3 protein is CASSSVGEGIDYGYTF. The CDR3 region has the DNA TGTGCCAGCAGCTCGGTGGGGGAGGGTATTGACTATGGCTACACCTTC.

This CDR3 is CASSPRDGNTEAFF. The CDR3 nucleotides are TGCGCCAGCAGCCCGCGGGACGGAAACACTGAAGCTTTCTTT. The J gene is TRBJ1-1, the V gene TRBV5-1, with D perhaps matching TRBD1 (5 bases). The CDR3 length is 14 residues. Germline V gene data show CDR1 as SGHRS and CDR2 as YFSETQ. Deletions cut 4 bases from V and 2 bases from J, with 12 bases between.

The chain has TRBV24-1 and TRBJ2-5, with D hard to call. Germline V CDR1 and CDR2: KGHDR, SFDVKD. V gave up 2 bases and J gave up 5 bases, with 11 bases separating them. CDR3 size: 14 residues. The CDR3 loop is CATSDSRRLETQYF. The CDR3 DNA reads TGTGCCACCAGTGATTCGAGAAGACTTGAGACCCAGTACTTC.

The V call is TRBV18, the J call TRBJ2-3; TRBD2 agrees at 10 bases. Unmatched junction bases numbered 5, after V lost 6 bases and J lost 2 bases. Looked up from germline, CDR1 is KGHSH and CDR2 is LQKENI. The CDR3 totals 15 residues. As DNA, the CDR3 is TGTGCCAGCTCTCGAACTAGCGGGGACACAGATACGCAGTATTTT. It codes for CASSRTSGDTDTQYF.

This chain's CDR3 is CASSPDLQTGNGELFF. The CDR3 coding sequence is TGCGCCAGCAGCCCAGACTTACAGACAGGGAACGGGGAGCTGTTTTTT. The chain is built from TRBV5-1 and TRBJ2-2; 7 nucleotides line up with TRBD1. V dropped 4 bases and J dropped 7; count of bases not matched to a gene: 13. The CDR3 covers 16 residues. Germline V gene sequence: CDR1 SGHRS, CDR2 YFSETQ. The variable domain in full, with the rest retrieved from reference TRBV5-1 and TRBJ2-2, is KAGVTQTPRYLIKTRGQQVTLSCSPISGHRSVSWYQQTPGQGLQFLFEYFSETQRNKGNFPGRFSGRQFSNSRSEMNVSTLELGDSALYLCASSPDLQTGNGELFFGEGSRLTVL.

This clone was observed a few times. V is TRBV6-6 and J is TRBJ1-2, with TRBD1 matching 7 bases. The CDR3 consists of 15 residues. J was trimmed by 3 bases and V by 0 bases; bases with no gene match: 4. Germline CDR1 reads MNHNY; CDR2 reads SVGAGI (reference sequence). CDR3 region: CASSYSRDRDYGYTF. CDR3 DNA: TGTGCCAGCAGTTACTCGAGGGACAGAGACTATGGCTACACCTTC.

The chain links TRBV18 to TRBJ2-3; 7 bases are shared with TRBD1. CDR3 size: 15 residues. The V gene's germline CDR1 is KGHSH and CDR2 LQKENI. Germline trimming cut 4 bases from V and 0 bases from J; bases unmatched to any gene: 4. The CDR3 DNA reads TGTGCCAGCTCACGACGACAGGGAAGCACAGATACGCAGTATTTT. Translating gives CASSRRQGSTDTQYF.

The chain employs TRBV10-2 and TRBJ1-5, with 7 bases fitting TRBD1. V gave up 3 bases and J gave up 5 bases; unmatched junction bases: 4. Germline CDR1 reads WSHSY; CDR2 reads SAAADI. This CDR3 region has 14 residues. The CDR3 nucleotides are TGCGCCAGCAGTGACCGGACAGGTCATCAGCCCCAGCATTTT. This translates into CASSDRTGHQPQHF.

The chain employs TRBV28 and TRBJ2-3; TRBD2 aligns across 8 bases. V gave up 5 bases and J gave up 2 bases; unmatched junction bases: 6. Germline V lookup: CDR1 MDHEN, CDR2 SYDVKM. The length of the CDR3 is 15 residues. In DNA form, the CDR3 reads TGTGCCAGCAGTCCCCCGGGGGGGCCCACAGATACGCAGTATTTT. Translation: CASSPPGGPTDTQYF.

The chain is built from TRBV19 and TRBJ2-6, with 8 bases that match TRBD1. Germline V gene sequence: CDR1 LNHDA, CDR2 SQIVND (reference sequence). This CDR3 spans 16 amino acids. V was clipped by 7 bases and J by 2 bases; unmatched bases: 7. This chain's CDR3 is CASTEQGATGANVLTF. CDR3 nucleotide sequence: TGTGCCAGTACCGAGCAGGGGGCAACTGGGGCCAACGTCCTGACTTTC.

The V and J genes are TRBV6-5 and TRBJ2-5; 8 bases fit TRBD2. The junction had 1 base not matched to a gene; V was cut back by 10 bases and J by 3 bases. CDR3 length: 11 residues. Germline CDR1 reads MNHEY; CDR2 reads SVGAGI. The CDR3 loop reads CAISGEETQYF. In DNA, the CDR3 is TGTGCCATTAGCGGGGAAGAGACCCAGTACTTC.

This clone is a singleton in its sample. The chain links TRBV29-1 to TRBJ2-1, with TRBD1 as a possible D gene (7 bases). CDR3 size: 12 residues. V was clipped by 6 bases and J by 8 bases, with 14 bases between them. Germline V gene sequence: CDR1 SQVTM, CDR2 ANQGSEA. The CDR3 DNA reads TGCAGCGTCCGACAGGGACTCCATGAGCAGTTCTTC. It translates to CSVRQGLHEQFF.

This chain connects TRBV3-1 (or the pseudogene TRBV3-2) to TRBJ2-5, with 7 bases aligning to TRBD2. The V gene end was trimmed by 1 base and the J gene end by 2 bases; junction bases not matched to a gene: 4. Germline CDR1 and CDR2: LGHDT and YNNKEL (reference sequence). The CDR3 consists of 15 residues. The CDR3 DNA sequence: TGTGCCAGCAGCCAAGGGACTAGGGAGCAAGAGACCCAGTACTTC. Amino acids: CASSQGTREQETQYF.

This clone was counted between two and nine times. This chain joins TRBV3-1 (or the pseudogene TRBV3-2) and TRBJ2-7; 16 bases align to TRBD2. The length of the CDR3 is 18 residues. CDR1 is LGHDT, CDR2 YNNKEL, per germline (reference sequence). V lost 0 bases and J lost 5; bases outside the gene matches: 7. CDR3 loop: CASSQEGLAGGPNNEQYF. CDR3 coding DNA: TGTGCCAGCAGCCAAGAGGGACTAGCGGGGGGGCCGAACAACGAGCAGTACTTC.

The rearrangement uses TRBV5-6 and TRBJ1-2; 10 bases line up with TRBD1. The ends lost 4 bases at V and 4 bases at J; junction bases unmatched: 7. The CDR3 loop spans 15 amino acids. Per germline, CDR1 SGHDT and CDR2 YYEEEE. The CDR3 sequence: CASSAGTGETYGYTF. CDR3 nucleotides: TGTGCCAGCAGCGCCGGGACAGGGGAAACCTATGGCTACACCTTC.

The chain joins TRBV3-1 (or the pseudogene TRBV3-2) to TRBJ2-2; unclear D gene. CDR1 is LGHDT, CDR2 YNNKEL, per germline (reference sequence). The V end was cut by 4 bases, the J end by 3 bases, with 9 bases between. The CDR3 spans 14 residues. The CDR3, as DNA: TGTGCCAGCAGCCCCCCCCCGGACACCGGGGAGCTGTTTTTT. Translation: CASSPPPDTGELFF.